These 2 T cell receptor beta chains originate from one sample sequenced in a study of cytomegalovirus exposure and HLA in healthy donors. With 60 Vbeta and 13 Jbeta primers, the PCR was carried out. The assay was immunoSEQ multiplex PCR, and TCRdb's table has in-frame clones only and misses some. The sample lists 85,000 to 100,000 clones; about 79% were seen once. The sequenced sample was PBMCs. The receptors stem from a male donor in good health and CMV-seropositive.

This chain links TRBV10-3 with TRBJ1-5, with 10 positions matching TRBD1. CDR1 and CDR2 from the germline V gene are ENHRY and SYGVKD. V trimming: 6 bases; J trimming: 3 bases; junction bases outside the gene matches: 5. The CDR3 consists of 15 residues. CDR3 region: CAIRETGGNNQPQHF. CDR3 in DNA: TGTGCCATCAGGGAGACAGGGGGCAACAATCAGCCCCAGCATTTT.

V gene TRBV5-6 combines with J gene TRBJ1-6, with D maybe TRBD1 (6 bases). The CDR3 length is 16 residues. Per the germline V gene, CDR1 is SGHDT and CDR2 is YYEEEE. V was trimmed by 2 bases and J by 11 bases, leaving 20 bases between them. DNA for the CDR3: TGTGCCAGCAGCTTACTACCGGGACAAGAGTCTACACCCCTCCACTTT. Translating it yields CASSLLPGQESTPLHF.